This T cell receptor (beta chain) was recovered during a study of OX40 agonist ivuxolimab in advanced cancers. Study background: Ivuxolimab, an antibody that agonizes OX40 (CD134), was administered to the patients. At 82.7% male, the cohort had a mean age of approximately 64 years, ranging from about 23 to 79.

Trimming at V came to 4 bases and at J to 1 base, leaving 3 bases not matched to a gene. CDR3 length equals 14 residues. Germline loops: CDR1 SGHDN, CDR2 FVKESK. Autoimmune disease history or systemic immunosuppression meant exclusion. The assay was immunoSEQ multiplex PCR, and TCRdb's table has in-frame clones only and misses some. Here the sample spans roughly 57,000 clones, around 87% being singletons. The genes are TRBV14 and TRBJ2-7, with 8 bases lining up with TRBD1. The sequencing here drew on CD4+ or CD8+ T cells sorted from blood, taken in a trial of the OX40 agonist ivuxolimab. This clonotype was obtained from an adult with an advanced solid tumor such as melanoma, head and neck, liver or kidney cancer. The CDR3 DNA is TGTGCCAGCAGCCGCGGGACAGGATCCTACGAGCAGTACTTC. It yields the protein CASSRGTGSYEQYF.